The 18 T cell receptor beta chains below come from one sample, sequenced in a study of blood T cell repertoires in COVID-19. Sequenced by immunoSEQ multiplex PCR; TCRdb stores in-frame clones only, minus some. There are 100,000 or so clones in the sample; over 75% occur only once, and 3.5% to 5% lies in the top ten. Material for sequencing was peripheral blood. The receptor set was obtained from a man in his forties or fifties with acute or convalescent COVID-19.

The chain joins TRBV5-4 to TRBJ2-1; perhaps TRBD1 as D (5 bases). Germline values: CDR1 SGHNT, CDR2 YYREEE (reference sequence). The V end was cut by 8 bases, the J end by 5 bases, with 11 bases between. The CDR3 covers 12 residues. CDR3 nucleotides: TGTGCCAGTAAGATAGGGGACAATGAGCAGTTCTTC. Translation gives CASKIGDNEQFF.

The chain couples TRBV5-4 to TRBJ2-3, with 7 bases identical to TRBD1. The V and J ends lost 0 bases and 6 bases, in that order; junction bases with no gene match: 13. Germline V CDR1 and CDR2: SGHNT, YYREEE (reference sequence). The CDR3 has 17 residues. In DNA form, the CDR3 reads TGTGCCAGCAGCTTGGCGGGGACAGCCTCTCTGGGGGATACGCAGTATTTT. The encoded protein is CASSLAGTASLGDTQYF.

The gene calls are TRBV19 and TRBJ1-1; D perhaps matches TRBD1 (6 bases). The CDR3 loop spans 15 amino acids. The ends were cut back, 8 bases at V and 0 bases at J, with 16 bases in the middle. The V gene's germline CDR1 is LNHDA and CDR2 SQIVND (reference sequence). CDR3 residues: CASVMGALMNTEAFF. CDR3 DNA sequence: TGTGCCAGTGTAATGGGGGCCTTAATGAACACTGAAGCTTTCTTT.

This clone is a singleton in its sample. V is TRBV11-1 and J is TRBJ2-5, with D possibly being TRBD2 (5 bases). Germline V gene lookup returns CDR1 SGHAT and CDR2 FQDESV (reference sequence). The CDR3 runs to 13 residues. Trimming took off 0 bases at V and 3 bases at J, with 5 bases between the two ends. The CDR3 DNA reads as TGTGCCAGCAGCTTAGCGGAGGAAGAGACCCAGTACTTC. Protein sequence: CASSLAEEETQYF. Filled out from reference TRBV11-1 and TRBJ2-5, the complete variable domain reads EAEVAQSPRYKITEKSQAVAFWCDPISGHATLYWYRQILGQGPELLVQFQDESVVDDSQLPKDRFSAERLKGVDSTLKIQPAELGDSAMYLCASSLAEEETQYFGPGTRLLVL.

The V and J genes are TRBV6-1 and TRBJ1-5, with 10 bases lining up with TRBD1. Germline-derived CDR1 and CDR2 are MNHNS and SASEGT. CDR3 length: 16 residues. With 0 bases clipped from V and 7 bases from J, the junction kept 6 bases outside the gene matches. The CDR3 bases are TGTGCCAGCAGTGAAGCAGGGACAGGGGTTAGGCAGCCCCAGCATTTT. This encodes CASSEAGTGVRQPQHF.

The chain has TRBV5-1 and TRBJ1-1; D call uncertain. Germline assignment: CDR1 SGHRS and CDR2 YFSETQ. Trimming stripped 0 bases from V and 4 bases from J, with 7 bases between. The CDR3 is 13 residues long. Here the CDR3 reads CASSLALVTEAFF. The CDR3 region has the DNA TGCGCCAGCAGCTTGGCTTTAGTCACTGAAGCTTTCTTT.

This clone occurred a few times. This chain uses TRBV28 with TRBJ2-2; tentative D call: TRBD2 (5 bases). CDR1 and CDR2 (germline): MDHEN, SYDVKM. The CDR3 consists of 15 residues. Trimming took off 7 bases at V and 4 bases at J, with 16 bases between the two ends. The CDR3: CASNPAIEGTGELFF. The CDR3 DNA reads TGTGCCAGCAACCCGGCGATAGAGGGCACCGGGGAGCTGTTTTTT.

V usage is TRBV3-1 (or the pseudogene TRBV3-2) and J usage is TRBJ2-7; TRBD1 matches at 8 bases. This CDR3 is 16 amino acids long. The germline V gene encodes CDR1 LGHDT and CDR2 YNNKEL (reference sequence). Trimming cost V 0 bases and J 4 bases; bases outside gene matches: 8. The CDR3 is CASSQDIGQGMYEQYF. The CDR3 DNA reads TGTGCCAGCAGCCAAGATATTGGACAGGGAATGTACGAGCAGTACTTC.

The V and J genes are TRBV27 and TRBJ1-2; weak D call: TRBD1 (5 bases). The germline V gene encodes CDR1 MNHEY and CDR2 SMNVEV (reference sequence). The CDR3 has 14 residues. With 3 bases removed from V and 4 bases from J, the gap between germline ends came to 12 bases. The CDR3 region is CASSFRGGGYGYTF. The CDR3 nucleotides read TGTGCCAGCAGTTTCCGGGGGGGAGGCTATGGCTACACCTTC.

The chain carries TRBV28 and TRBJ1-3; the D gene is possibly TRBD1 (6 bases). CDR3 length equals 13 residues. V lost 6 bases, J lost 3 bases, and 9 bases lay in between. Germline assignment: CDR1 MDHEN and CDR2 SYDVKM. The CDR3 DNA follows: TGTGCCAGCAGAGGACAGAATGGAAACACCATATATTTT. It encodes CASRGQNGNTIYF.

This chain uses TRBV10-2 with TRBJ1-2; D ambiguous. Germline CDR1 WSHSY, CDR2 SAAADI. This CDR3 comprises 12 residues. Here the CDR3 reads CESGRGRDGYTF. CDR3 in DNA: TGCGAGAGTGGCCGGGGAAGAGATGGCTACACCTTC.

The J gene is TRBJ2-1, the V gene TRBV6-5, with 11 bases fitting TRBD2. The trim removed 7 bases at V and 3 bases at J, leaving 5 bases unmatched. This CDR3 has 15 amino acids. The V gene's germline CDR1 is MNHEY and CDR2 SVGAGI. CDR3 loop: CASNALAGGYNEQFF. The CDR3 DNA is TGTGCCAGCAATGCCCTAGCGGGGGGCTACAATGAGCAGTTCTTC.

A few counts support this clone. The J gene is TRBJ2-7, the V gene TRBV7-6, with D unresolved. The V and J ends lost 1 base and 4 bases respectively, with 14 bases between them. The CDR3 is made up of 15 amino acids. Germline V CDR1 and CDR2: SGHVS, FNYEAQ. The DNA for the CDR3 is TGTGCCAGCAGCTTAGAACCGACTGGCGGATACGAGCAGTACTTC. Translated: CASSLEPTGGYEQYF.

The chain combines TRBV4-1 with TRBJ2-3, with D tentatively TRBD1 (6 bases). The CDR3 extends over 17 amino acids. V lost 1 base and J lost 3, with 17 bases in between. CDR1 MGHRA and CDR2 YSYEKL come from the germline V gene. The CDR3 DNA is TGCGCCAGCAGCCAAGTGGTCCAGGGGCCCCGAACAGATACGCAGTATTTT. Its translation is CASSQVVQGPRTDTQYF.

The chain uses TRBV2 and TRBJ2-1; TRBD1 is a possible D gene (6 bases). The germline CDR1 and CDR2 sequences are SNHLY and FYNNEI. The CDR3 extends over 15 amino acids. V shed 3 bases and J shed 0 bases, with 9 bases lying between them. In DNA, the CDR3 is TGTGCCAGCAGTGATCAGGGGAGCTCCTACAATGAGCAGTTCTTC. Translated, it gives CASSDQGSSYNEQFF.

This chain uses TRBV5-4 with TRBJ2-1; D is unclear. Trimming cost V 1 base and J 0 bases, with 8 bases left between them. Germline V lookup: CDR1 SGHNT, CDR2 YYREEE (reference sequence). The CDR3 runs to 15 residues. Here the CDR3 reads CASSLSRSSYNEQFF. The CDR3 nucleotides are TGTGCCAGCAGCTTGTCGAGGAGCTCCTACAATGAGCAGTTCTTC.

The gene calls are TRBV11-2 and TRBJ1-4; 9 bases align to TRBD1. The trim removed 5 bases at V and 4 bases at J, leaving 8 bases unmatched. The CDR3 consists of 16 residues. CDR1 is SGHAT and CDR2 is FQNNGV in the germline V gene. The CDR3 is CASSPHGGQGNEKLFF. The DNA of the CDR3 is TGTGCCAGCAGCCCCCACGGGGGACAGGGTAATGAAAAACTGTTTTTT.

The chain is built from TRBV4-1 and TRBJ1-5, with D possibly matching TRBD1 (5 bases). This CDR3 is built from 15 residues. Germline CDR1 MGHRA, CDR2 YSYEKL. The V gene lost 2 bases and the J gene lost 6 bases, with 14 bases spanning the gap. For the CDR3, the DNA is TGCGCCAGCAGCCAAAAAACCCTGGGGGGTCAGCCCCAGCATTTT. It translates to CASSQKTLGGQPQHF.